This T cell receptor beta chain was sequenced for a study of T cell changes during pregnancy in multiple sclerosis. The CDR3 totals 17 residues. The germline V gene encodes CDR1 SGHRS and CDR2 YFSETQ. Trimming stripped 4 bases from V and 4 bases from J, with 23 bases between. Assay: immunoSEQ multiplex PCR; the TCRdb copy retains only in-frame clones and omits some. The sample carries over 60,000 clones, 90% to 95% recorded once. The receptor was isolated from a female donor in good health, enrolled as a control in a pregnancy study. The material sequenced was peripheral blood, taken in the third trimester of pregnancy. This chain joins TRBV5-1 and TRBJ2-5; a weak D match, TRBD2 (6 bases). DNA of the CDR3: TGCGCCAGCAGCCTGGACCCCTTTCAGGGTAGCGGAGAGACCCAGTACTTC. This gives the protein CASSLDPFQGSGETQYF.